The clone carrying this T cell receptor (beta chain) was recorded many times. TCRdb reprocessed the RT-PCR reads via MiXCR and lists one record per CDR3 protein. Among roughly 960,000 distinct CDR3 sequences, roughly 18% were seen once, and the ten largest hold 5% to 6.5%. This sample is part of a study of patients and donors after allogeneic stem cell transplantation. CDR3 length equals 15 residues. CDR1 is ENHRY, CDR2 SYGVKD, per germline. Between the trimmed V and J ends, which lost 3 bases and 6 bases, there was a span of 14 bases. The sequence was collected from a human donor who was either an allogeneic HSCT recipient or a stem cell or donor lymphocyte infusion donor (not recorded which). It is not recorded whose cells these are; they may come from a transplant donor. The chain employs TRBV10-3 and TRBJ2-2; D may correspond to TRBD1 or TRBD2 (5 bases each). The source material was blood, either unsorted or a sorted T cell fraction (not recorded which). The CDR3 reads CAISDDKGPAGELFF. The CDR3 DNA is TGTGCCATCAGTGACGACAAGGGACCAGCCGGGGAGCTGTTTTTT.